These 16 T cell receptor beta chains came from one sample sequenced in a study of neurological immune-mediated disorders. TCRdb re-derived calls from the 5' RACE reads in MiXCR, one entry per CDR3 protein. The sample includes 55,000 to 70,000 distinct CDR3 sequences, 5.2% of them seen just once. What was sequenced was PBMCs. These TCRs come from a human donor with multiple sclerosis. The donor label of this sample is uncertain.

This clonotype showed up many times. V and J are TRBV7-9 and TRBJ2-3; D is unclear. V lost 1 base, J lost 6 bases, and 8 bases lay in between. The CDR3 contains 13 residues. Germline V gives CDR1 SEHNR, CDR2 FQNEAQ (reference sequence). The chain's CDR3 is CASSLGGPDTQYF. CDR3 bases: TGTGCCAGCAGCTTAGGGGGTCCGGATACGCAGTATTTT.

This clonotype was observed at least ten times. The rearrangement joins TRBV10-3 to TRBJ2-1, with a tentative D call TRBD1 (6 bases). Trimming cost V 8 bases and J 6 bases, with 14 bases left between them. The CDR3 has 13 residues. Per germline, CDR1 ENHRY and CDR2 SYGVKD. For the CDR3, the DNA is TGTGCCATCTCCCCCAGGGGAGTCAATGAGCAGTTCTTC. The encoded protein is CAISPRGVNEQFF.

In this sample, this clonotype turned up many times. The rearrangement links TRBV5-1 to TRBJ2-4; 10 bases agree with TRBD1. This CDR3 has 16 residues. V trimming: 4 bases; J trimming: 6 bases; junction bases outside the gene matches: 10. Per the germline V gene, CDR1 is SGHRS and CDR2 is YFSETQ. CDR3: CASSGWTGGRGNIQYF. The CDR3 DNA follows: TGCGCCAGCAGCGGCTGGACAGGGGGTCGCGGAAACATTCAGTACTTC. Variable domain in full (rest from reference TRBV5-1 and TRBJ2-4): KAGVTQTPRYLIKTRGQQVTLSCSPISGHRSVSWYQQTPGQGLQFLFEYFSETQRNKGNFPGRFSGRQFSNSRSEMNVSTLELGDSALYLCASSGWTGGRGNIQYFGAGTRLSVL.

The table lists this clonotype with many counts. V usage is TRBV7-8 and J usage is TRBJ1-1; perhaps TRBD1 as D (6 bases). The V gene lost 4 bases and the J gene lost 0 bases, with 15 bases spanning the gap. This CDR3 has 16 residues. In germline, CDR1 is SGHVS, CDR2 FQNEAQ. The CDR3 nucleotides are TGTGCCAGCAGCTGGGGGGGCATACTCATGAACACTGAAGCTTTCTTT. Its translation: CASSWGGILMNTEAFF.

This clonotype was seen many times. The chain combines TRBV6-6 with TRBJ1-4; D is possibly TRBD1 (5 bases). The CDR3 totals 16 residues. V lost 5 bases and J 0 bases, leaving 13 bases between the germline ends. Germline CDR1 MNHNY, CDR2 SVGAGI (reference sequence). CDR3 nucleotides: TGTGCCAGCAGTCGGACATTTTCTCCAACTAATGAAAAACTGTTTTTT. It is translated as CASSRTFSPTNEKLFF.

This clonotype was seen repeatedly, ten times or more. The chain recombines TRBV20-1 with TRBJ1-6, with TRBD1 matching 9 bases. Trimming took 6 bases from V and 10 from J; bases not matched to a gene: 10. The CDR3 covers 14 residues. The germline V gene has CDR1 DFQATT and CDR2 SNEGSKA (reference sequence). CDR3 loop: CSANRGTGFSPLHF. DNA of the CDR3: TGCAGTGCCAATCGTGGGACAGGGTTCTCACCCCTCCACTTT.

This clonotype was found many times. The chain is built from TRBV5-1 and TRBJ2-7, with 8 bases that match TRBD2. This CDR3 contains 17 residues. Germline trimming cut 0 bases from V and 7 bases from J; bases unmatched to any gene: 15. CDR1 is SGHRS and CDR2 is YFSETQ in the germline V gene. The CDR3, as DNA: TGCGCCAGCAGCTTGGCCATGGGGACGGGGGGGCCACGGGAGCAGTACTTC. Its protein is CASSLAMGTGGPREQYF.

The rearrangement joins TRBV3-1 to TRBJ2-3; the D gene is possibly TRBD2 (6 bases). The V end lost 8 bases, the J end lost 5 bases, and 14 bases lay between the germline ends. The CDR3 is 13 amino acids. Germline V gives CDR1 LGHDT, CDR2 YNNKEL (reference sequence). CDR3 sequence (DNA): TGTGCCAGCGCCTCGTGGGGGGAAGATACGCAGTATTTT. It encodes CASASWGEDTQYF.

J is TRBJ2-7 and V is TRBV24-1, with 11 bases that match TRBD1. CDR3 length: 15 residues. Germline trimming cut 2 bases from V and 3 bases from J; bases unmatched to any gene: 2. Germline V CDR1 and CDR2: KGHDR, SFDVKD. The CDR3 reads CATSDSGTGGYEQYF. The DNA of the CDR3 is TGTGCCACCAGTGATTCCGGGACAGGGGGCTACGAGCAGTACTTC.

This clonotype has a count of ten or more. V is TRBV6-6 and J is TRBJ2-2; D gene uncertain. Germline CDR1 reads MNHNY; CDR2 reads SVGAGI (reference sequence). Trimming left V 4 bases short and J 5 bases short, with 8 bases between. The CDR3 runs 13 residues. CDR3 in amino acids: CASSSYGTGELFF. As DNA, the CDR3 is TGTGCCAGCAGTTCCTATGGGACCGGGGAGCTGTTTTTT.

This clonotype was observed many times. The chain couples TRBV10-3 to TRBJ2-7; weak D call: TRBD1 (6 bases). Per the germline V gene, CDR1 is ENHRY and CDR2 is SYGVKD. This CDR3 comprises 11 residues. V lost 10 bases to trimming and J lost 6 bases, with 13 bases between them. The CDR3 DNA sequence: TGTGCCACTTCGACAGGAGGCGAGCAGTACTTC. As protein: CATSTGGEQYF.

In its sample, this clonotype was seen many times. Here the CDR3 reads CASSIDPGQAYEQYF. The CDR3 DNA is TGTGCCAGCAGCATAGACCCGGGACAGGCCTACGAGCAGTACTTC. The gene calls are TRBV9 and TRBJ2-7; TRBD1 matches 8 bases. Germline CDR1 SGDLS, CDR2 YYNGEE. The CDR3 is 15 amino acids. V lost 4 bases and J lost 2; bases outside the gene matches: 8.

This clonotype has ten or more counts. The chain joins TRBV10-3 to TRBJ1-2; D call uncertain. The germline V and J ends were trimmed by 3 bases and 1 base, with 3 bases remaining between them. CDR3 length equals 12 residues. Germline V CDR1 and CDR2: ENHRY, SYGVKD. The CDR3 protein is CAISDSNYGYTF. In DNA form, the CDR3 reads TGTGCCATCAGTGACAGTAACTATGGCTACACCTTC.

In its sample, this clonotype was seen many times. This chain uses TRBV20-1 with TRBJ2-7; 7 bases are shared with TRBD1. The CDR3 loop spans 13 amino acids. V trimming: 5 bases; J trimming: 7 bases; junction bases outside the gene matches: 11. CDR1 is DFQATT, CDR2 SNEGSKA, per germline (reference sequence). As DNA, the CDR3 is TGCAGTGCTCCGCGGCAGGGGGTCGGTGAGCAGTACTTC. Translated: CSAPRQGVGEQYF.

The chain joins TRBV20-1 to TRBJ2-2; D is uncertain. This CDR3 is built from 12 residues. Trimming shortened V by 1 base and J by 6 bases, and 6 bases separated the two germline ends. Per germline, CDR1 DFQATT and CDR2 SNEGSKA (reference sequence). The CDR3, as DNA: TGCAGTGCTAGAGCTTGGGCCGGGGAGCTGTTTTTT. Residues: CSARAWAGELFF.

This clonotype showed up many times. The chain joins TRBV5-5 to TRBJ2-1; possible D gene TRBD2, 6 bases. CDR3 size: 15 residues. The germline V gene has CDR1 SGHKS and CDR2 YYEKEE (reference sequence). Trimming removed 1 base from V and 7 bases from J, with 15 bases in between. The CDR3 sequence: CASSLSGGAYNEQFF. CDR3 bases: TGTGCCAGCAGCTTGTCGGGCGGGGCGTATAATGAGCAGTTCTTC.